These 14 T cell receptor beta chains were all obtained from the same sample, sequenced in a study of T cells after yellow fever vaccination. One entry per CDR3 protein results from TCRdb running MiXCR on the 5' RACE reads. The sample holds fewer than 400,000 distinct CDR3 sequences, roughly 10% seen once. The sequencing used CD4+ T cells sorted from PBMCs, collected 45 days after the yellow fever booster vaccination. These receptors were obtained from a man between 18 and 29 years old who received the YFV17D yellow fever vaccine.

In this sample, this clonotype turned up many times. The chain is built from TRBV7-2 and TRBJ2-7; 8 bases map to TRBD2. The CDR3 runs 16 residues. Germline V lookup: CDR1 SGHTA, CDR2 FQGNSA. After removal of 1 base from V and 2 bases from J, the junction contained 7 bases not matched to a gene. The CDR3, as DNA: TGTGCCAGCAGCTTAGTCTCGCGGGGGGATCCCTACGAGCAGTACTTC. Translation: CASSLVSRGDPYEQYF.

The sample holds many counts of this clonotype. The V and J genes are TRBV2 and TRBJ2-2, with D tentatively TRBD1 (5 bases). V dropped 5 bases and J dropped 3 bases, with 7 bases sitting between them. The CDR3 runs 13 residues. CDR1 SNHLY and CDR2 FYNNEI come from the germline V gene. CDR3: CASSRQYTGELFF. The CDR3, as DNA: TGTGCCAGCAGTAGACAGTACACCGGGGAGCTGTTTTTT.

This clonotype was counted between two and nine times. The V and J genes are TRBV9 and TRBJ2-7, with D uncertain. V was pared by 6 bases and J by 3 bases, with 19 bases between. This CDR3 is 15 amino acids long. Germline V gives CDR1 SGDLS, CDR2 YYNGEE. The chain's CDR3 is CASTSVAELHYEQYF. The CDR3 DNA sequence: TGTGCCAGCACCTCGGTAGCCGAGCTCCACTACGAGCAGTACTTC.

This clonotype has a handful of counts. CDR3 protein: CASSPHPGQGNIQYF. The CDR3 DNA reads TGTGCCAGCTCACCCCATCCGGGACAGGGGAACATTCAGTACTTC. The rearrangement uses TRBV18 and TRBJ2-4, with 10 bases fitting TRBD1. The trim removed 3 bases at V and 7 bases at J, leaving 6 bases unmatched. Germline V CDR1 and CDR2: KGHSH, LQKENI. This CDR3 comprises 15 residues.

The sample holds many counts of this clonotype. V gene TRBV5-1 combines with J gene TRBJ2-1, with 8 bases aligning to TRBD1. The CDR3 loop spans 15 amino acids. V shed 2 bases, J shed 3 bases, and the junction held 4 bases outside the gene matches. Germline CDR1 reads SGHRS; CDR2 reads YFSETQ. CDR3 sequence (DNA): TGCGCCAGCAGCTTTGGTGGGACAGGCTACAATGAGCAGTTCTTC. Amino acid sequence: CASSFGGTGYNEQFF.

The V gene is TRBV7-2, the J gene TRBJ2-1; 11 bases line up with TRBD2. The CDR3 consists of 14 residues. The V and J ends lost 5 bases and 8 bases, in that order; junction bases with no gene match: 5. Germline V CDR1 and CDR2: SGHTA, FQGNSA. CDR3 loop: CASSGLAGGDEQFF. The CDR3 DNA reads TGTGCCAGCAGCGGTCTAGCGGGGGGAGATGAGCAGTTCTTC.

The chain joins TRBV30 to TRBJ1-5; 7 nucleotides align to TRBD1. J was trimmed by 7 bases and V by 3 bases; bases with no gene match: 3. Germline-derived CDR1 and CDR2 are GTSNPN and SVGIG (reference sequence). The CDR3 has 12 amino acids. The CDR3 sequence is CAWSYRGQPQHF. CDR3 in DNA: TGTGCCTGGAGCTACAGGGGCCAGCCCCAGCATTTT.

The rearrangement uses TRBV2 and TRBJ2-1; no definite D call. The CDR3 totals 12 residues. The germline V and J ends were trimmed by 6 bases and 3 bases, with 6 bases remaining between them. The V gene's germline CDR1 is SNHLY and CDR2 FYNNEI. The CDR3 DNA follows: TGTGCCAGCAGGCAACGCTACAATGAGCAGTTCTTC. Encoded protein: CASRQRYNEQFF.

This clonotype was recorded a few times. The chain is built from TRBV10-1 and TRBJ1-1, with 11 bases aligning to TRBD1. Looked up from germline, CDR1 is WNHNN and CDR2 is SYGVQD (reference sequence). The CDR3 sequence is 17 residues long. The trim removed 4 bases at V and 3 bases at J, leaving 10 bases unmatched. Here the CDR3 reads CASSAEGQGVGDTEAFF. CDR3 DNA: TGCGCCAGCAGTGCCGAGGGACAGGGGGTCGGGGACACTGAAGCTTTCTTT.

This clonotype was observed many times. This sequence joins TRBV5-1 and TRBJ2-7, with D perhaps matching TRBD2 (7 bases). The CDR3 extends over 14 amino acids. V shed 1 base and J shed 6 bases, with 14 bases lying between them. Germline V gives CDR1 SGHRS, CDR2 YFSETQ. CDR3 sequence reads: CASSLTGEGGEQYV. In nucleotides, the CDR3 is TGCGCCAGCAGCTTGACCGGGGAGGGGGGCGAGCAGTACGTC.

This clonotype was counted a few times. The chain combines TRBV5-1 with TRBJ2-3, with 9 bases identical to TRBD2. Germline V gives CDR1 SGHRS, CDR2 YFSETQ. J gave up 2 bases and V 0 bases, and 7 bases lay outside the gene matches. The CDR3 is 17 residues long. This CDR3 is CASSLAQVAGVTDTQYF. For the CDR3, the DNA is TGCGCCAGCAGCTTGGCCCAGGTAGCGGGGGTCACAGATACGCAGTATTTT.

The chain employs TRBV6-2 or TRBV6-3 and TRBJ2-5; 7 bases match TRBD2. V was clipped by 4 bases and J by 2 bases; unmatched bases: 4. Germline assignment: CDR1 MNHEY and CDR2 SVGEGT. The CDR3 consists of 14 residues. The CDR3 is CASSSRGVQETQYF. The CDR3 region has the DNA TGTGCCAGCAGTTCTCGGGGGGTTCAAGAGACCCAGTACTTC.

This clonotype was counted at least ten times. The rearrangement links TRBV6-5 to TRBJ1-1; D gene uncertain. The CDR3 spans 13 residues. Germline V lookup: CDR1 MNHEY, CDR2 SVGAGI. V was clipped by 6 bases and J by 2 bases, with 10 bases between them. The CDR3 nucleotides are TGTGCCAGCAGCGGACCGGGAAACACTGAAGCTTTCTTT. The encoded protein is CASSGPGNTEAFF.

J is TRBJ1-2 and V is TRBV7-3; 7 bases map to TRBD1. CDR1 and CDR2 from the germline V gene are SGHTA and FQGTGA. There are 15 residues in the CDR3. Unmatched junction bases numbered 11, after V lost 5 bases and J lost 5 bases. CDR3 sequence (DNA): TGTGCCAGCAGCCCACGAGGACAGGATCCGTATGGCTACACCTTC. This translates into CASSPRGQDPYGYTF.